The sequence of this TCR beta chain was determined in a study of T cell changes during pregnancy in multiple sclerosis. From germline, CDR1 is SGHDT and CDR2 YYEEEE. Trimming at V came to 6 bases and at J to 0 bases, leaving 5 bases not matched to a gene. The CDR3 runs to 14 residues. TCRdb's table, derived via immunoSEQ multiplex PCR, lists solely in-frame clones and lacks some. This table holds around 57,000 clones, around 92% found once. Sequenced material: CD4+ T cells from peripheral blood mononuclear cells, taken in the third trimester of pregnancy. This TCR was sampled from a female donor with multiple sclerosis, enrolled in a pregnancy study. This chain joins TRBV5-6 and TRBJ1-2; 7 nucleotides agree with TRBD1. This chain's CDR3 is CASKMTGPNYGYTF. CDR3 in DNA: TGTGCCAGCAAGATGACAGGGCCTAACTATGGCTACACCTTC.